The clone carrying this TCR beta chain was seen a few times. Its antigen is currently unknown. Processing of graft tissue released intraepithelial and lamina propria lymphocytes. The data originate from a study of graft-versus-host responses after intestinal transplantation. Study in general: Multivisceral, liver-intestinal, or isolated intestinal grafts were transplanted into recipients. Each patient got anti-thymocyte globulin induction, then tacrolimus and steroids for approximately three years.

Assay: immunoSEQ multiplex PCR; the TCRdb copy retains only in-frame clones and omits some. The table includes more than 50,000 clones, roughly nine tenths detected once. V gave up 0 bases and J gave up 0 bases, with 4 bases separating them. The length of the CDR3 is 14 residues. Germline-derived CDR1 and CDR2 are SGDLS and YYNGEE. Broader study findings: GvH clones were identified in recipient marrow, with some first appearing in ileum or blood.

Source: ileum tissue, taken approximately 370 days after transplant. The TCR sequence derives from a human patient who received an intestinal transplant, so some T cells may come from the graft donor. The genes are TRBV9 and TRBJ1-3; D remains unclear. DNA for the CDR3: TGTGCCAGCAGCGTAGCCCGCTCTGGAAACACCATATATTTT. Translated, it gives CASSVARSGNTIYF. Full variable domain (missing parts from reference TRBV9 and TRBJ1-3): DSGVTQTPKHLITATGQRVTLRCSPRSGDLSVYWYQQSLDQGLQFLIQYYNGEERAKGNILERFSAQQFPDLHSELNLSSLELGDSALYFCASSVARSGNTIYFGEGSWLTVV.